This T cell receptor (beta chain) was observed in a study of cytomegalovirus exposure and HLA in healthy donors. Study as a whole: The study's early data release held approximately 91 million unique TCRs from HLA-typed donors.

60 Vbeta and 13 Jbeta primers were used in PCR. Data came from immunoSEQ multiplex PCR; TCRdb stores just in-frame clones and leaves some out. The sample has 99,000 or so clones; over 65% are singletons. CDR1 MNHEY and CDR2 SVGAGI come from the germline V gene. Trimming cost V 6 bases and J 0 bases, with 14 bases left between them. The CDR3 totals 15 residues. The TCR sequence derives from a man between 35 and 55 years old in good health and CMV-seropositive. The specimen sequenced was PBMCs. This chain connects TRBV6-5 to TRBJ2-5; weak D call: TRBD2 (7 bases). CDR3 loop: CASRGGGLYQETQYF. The CDR3 nucleotides are TGTGCCAGCAGGGGCGGGGGCCTGTACCAAGAGACCCAGTACTTC.